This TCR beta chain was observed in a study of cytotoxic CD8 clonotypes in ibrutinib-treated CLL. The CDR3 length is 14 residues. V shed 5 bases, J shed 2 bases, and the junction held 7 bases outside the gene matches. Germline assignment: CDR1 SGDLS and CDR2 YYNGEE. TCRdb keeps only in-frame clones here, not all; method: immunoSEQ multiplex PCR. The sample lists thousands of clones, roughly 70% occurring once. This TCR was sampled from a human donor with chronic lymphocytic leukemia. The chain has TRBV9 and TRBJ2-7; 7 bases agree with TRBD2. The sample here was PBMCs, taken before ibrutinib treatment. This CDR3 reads CASSPSGAPYEQYF. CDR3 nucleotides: TGTGCCAGCAGTCCTAGCGGAGCACCCTACGAGCAGTACTTC.